These 15 T cell receptor beta chains share one sample of origin, sequenced in a study of blood T cell repertoires in COVID-19. Profiled with immunoSEQ multiplex PCR; TCRdb holds only in-frame clones, not every one. The sample has more than 400,000 clones; 87% are singletons. Sequencing used PBMCs or T cells enriched from blood (not recorded which). Receptor source: a woman between 18 and 29 years old who had recovered from COVID-19.

This chain links TRBV19 with TRBJ1-3; no clear D. The V end was cut by 5 bases, the J end by 0 bases, with 8 bases between. The CDR3 is made up of 14 amino acids. Germline V gives CDR1 LNHDA, CDR2 SQIVND (reference sequence). CDR3 loop: CASSEGDSGNTIYF. In DNA, the CDR3 is TGTGCCAGTAGTGAGGGCGACTCTGGAAACACCATATATTTT.

V and J are TRBV18 and TRBJ2-1; weak D call: TRBD1 (5 bases). This CDR3 has 15 residues. Germline CDR1 reads KGHSH; CDR2 reads LQKENI. V lost 1 base and J 8 bases, leaving 15 bases between the germline ends. The CDR3 sequence is CASSPRRTGFDEQFF. CDR3 coding DNA: TGTGCCAGCTCACCACGTCGAACAGGATTCGATGAGCAGTTCTTC.

This clone has only a few counts. The chain couples TRBV6-5 to TRBJ2-5; TRBD1 agrees at 8 bases. Per germline, CDR1 MNHEY and CDR2 SVGAGI. This CDR3 comprises 14 residues. J lost 4 bases, V lost 6 bases, and 7 bases had no gene match. CDR3: CASSQGAPPETQYF. In DNA form, the CDR3 reads TGTGCCAGCAGCCAGGGGGCGCCGCCAGAGACCCAGTACTTC.

CDR3: CASRRAGVMNTEAFF. The CDR3 DNA reads as TGTGCCTCTAGGAGAGCCGGGGTAATGAACACTGAAGCTTTCTTT. This chain uses TRBV19 with TRBJ1-1, with D uncertain. In germline, CDR1 is LNHDA, CDR2 SQIVND (reference sequence). The V end lost 11 bases, the J end lost 0 bases, and 19 bases lay between the germline ends. The CDR3 spans 15 residues.

This clone was seen once. The V and J genes are TRBV28 and TRBJ2-3; 7 bases align to TRBD2. The V segment lost 7 bases and the J segment 9 bases; nucleotides outside the gene matches: 7. The CDR3 spans 12 residues. Germline CDR1 and CDR2: MDHEN and SYDVKM. This CDR3 is CASNLGGETQYF. The CDR3 bases are TGTGCCAGCAACCTTGGGGGGGAAACGCAGTATTTT. The full variable domain, rest sourced from reference TRBV28 and TRBJ2-3, is DVKVTQSSRYLVKRTGEKVFLECVQDMDHENMFWYRQDPGLGLRLIYFSYDVKMKEKGDIPEGYSVSREKKERFSLILESASTNQTSMYLCASNLGGETQYFGPGTRLTVL.

The chain links TRBV6-5 to TRBJ2-3, with TRBD2 identical over 9 bases. The junction had 5 bases not matched to a gene; V was cut back by 5 bases and J by 2 bases. The CDR3 has 15 residues. CDR1 MNHEY and CDR2 SVGAGI come from the germline V gene. The DNA for the CDR3 is TGTGCCAGCAGTCGGCGGGGGGGCTACACAGATACGCAGTATTTT. Its protein product is CASSRRGGYTDTQYF.

V is TRBV5-6 and J is TRBJ2-1; maybe TRBD2 (5 bases). Looked up from germline, CDR1 is SGHDT and CDR2 is YYEEEE. The V and J ends lost 3 bases and 1 base respectively, with 11 bases between them. The CDR3 spans 15 residues. The CDR3 bases are TGTGCCAGCAGCTCCGGAGGCCTGTCCTACAATGAGCAGTTCTTC. It specifies CASSSGGLSYNEQFF.

The genes are TRBV27 and TRBJ2-3; perhaps TRBD2 as D (6 bases). CDR3 length: 12 residues. The ends were cut back, 7 bases at V and 5 bases at J, with 10 bases in the middle. The germline CDR1 and CDR2 sequences are MNHEY and SMNVEV (reference sequence). The CDR3 loop reads CASMDYQDTQYF. The DNA of the CDR3 is TGTGCCAGCATGGACTATCAAGATACGCAGTATTTT.

This clone was seen a handful of times. The chain has TRBV2 and TRBJ2-7; a weak D match, TRBD2 (6 bases). Trimming cost V 0 bases and J 1 base, with 13 bases left between them. The germline gives CDR1 SNHLY, CDR2 FYNNEI. The CDR3 spans 16 residues. The CDR3 region is CASSEAQRRESYEQYF. The CDR3 DNA reads as TGTGCCAGCAGTGAAGCGCAGCGGCGGGAATCCTACGAGCAGTACTTC.

The gene calls are TRBV28 and TRBJ2-7; unclear D gene. This CDR3 spans 14 amino acids. Germline lookup yields CDR1 MDHEN and CDR2 SYDVKM. V lost 3 bases and J lost 1, with 10 bases in between. The CDR3 nucleotides are TGTGCCAGCAGTTTTCGGCCAGGATCCTACGAGCAGTACTTC. Its translation: CASSFRPGSYEQYF.

V usage is TRBV3-1 (or the pseudogene TRBV3-2) and J usage is TRBJ1-4; D not certain. CDR1 LGHDT and CDR2 YNNKEL come from the germline V gene (reference sequence). The CDR3 contains 11 residues. Trimming pared 1 base from V and 13 bases from J, leaving 7 bases between. The CDR3 region has the DNA TGTGCCAGCAGCCAAGGTCCATCACTGTTTTTT. Protein sequence: CASSQGPSLFF.

This chain connects TRBV19 to TRBJ1-3, with D perhaps TRBD1 (6 bases). The ends were cut back, 4 bases at V and 8 bases at J, with 21 bases in the middle. Germline V CDR1 and CDR2: LNHDA, SQIVND (reference sequence). The CDR3 is 16 amino acids. CDR3 DNA sequence: TGTGCCAGTAGTACTCACCGGGACACCTACGTAGACACCATATATTTT. It codes for CASSTHRDTYVDTIYF.

Only a few counts were recorded for this clone. The rearrangement joins TRBV5-1 to TRBJ1-2; 9 nucleotides align to TRBD1. The CDR3 has 14 residues. The V segment lost 5 bases and the J segment 2 bases; nucleotides outside the gene matches: 4. The germline V gene has CDR1 SGHRS and CDR2 YFSETQ. The CDR3: CASSLGTGNYGYTF. In DNA, the CDR3 is TGCGCCAGCAGTCTAGGGACAGGGAACTATGGCTACACCTTC.

The gene calls are TRBV19 and TRBJ1-2; 7 nucleotides match TRBD1. CDR1 and CDR2 from the germline V gene are LNHDA and SQIVND (reference sequence). This CDR3 has 13 residues. V gave up 3 bases and J gave up 4 bases; unmatched junction bases: 2. CDR3 amino acids: CASSIGQVYGYTF. CDR3 sequence (DNA): TGTGCCAGTAGTATTGGACAGGTCTATGGCTACACCTTC.

The chain carries TRBV5-1 and TRBJ1-1; D possibly corresponds to TRBD1 (5 bases). CDR3 length: 17 amino acids. V was clipped by 0 bases and J by 0 bases, with 15 bases between them. The germline gives CDR1 SGHRS, CDR2 YFSETQ. For the CDR3, the DNA is TGCGCCAGCAGCTTGGCCCTAGTGACAGATATGAACACTGAAGCTTTCTTT. It codes for CASSLALVTDMNTEAFF.